This TCR beta chain was documented in a study of blood T cell repertoires in COVID-19. Study as a whole: There were acute and convalescent COVID-19 samples, and they came from the United States, Italy and Spain.

Participants came from 24 US areas, aged roughly 18 to 89 years. Only in-frame clones appear in the TCRdb table, and some are missing; sequencing was by immunoSEQ multiplex PCR. Of roughly 400,000 clones listed, roughly 91% are singletons. As concerns this clone: The sample has other DNA sequences that encode this CDR3 too.

CDR1 and CDR2 from the germline V gene are KGHSH and LQKENI. The V end was cut by 3 bases, the J end by 6 bases, with 12 bases between. The CDR3 extends over 13 amino acids. The sample was PBMCs or T cells enriched from blood (not recorded which). J is TRBJ2-7 and V is TRBV18; tentative D call: TRBD2 (5 bases). This clonotype originated in a man aged 18-30 years who had recovered from COVID-19. The CDR3 nucleotides are TGTGCCAGCTCACCTGGCCTAGCCGGCGAGCAGTACTTC. Translation: CASSPGLAGEQYF.